A single TCR beta chain is shown here with its context. This specimen comes from a study of blood T cell repertoires in COVID-19. The length of the CDR3 is 15 residues. CDR1 is DFQATT, CDR2 SNEGSKA, per germline (reference sequence). The V end was cut by 3 bases, the J end by 1 base, with 15 bases between. Generated by immunoSEQ multiplex PCR, the TCRdb table keeps only in-frame clones and is missing some. The repertoire includes tens of thousands of clones, approximately 90% of them detected once, and around 15% sits in the top ten. The clonotype originates from a woman in her fifties or sixties with active COVID-19. The V and J genes are TRBV20-1 and TRBJ1-1, with D unclear. Sequenced: peripheral blood. For the CDR3, the DNA is TGCAGTGCTAGTTCTGACAACAGCTGGAACACTGAAGCTTTCTTT. Translated: CSASSDNSWNTEAFF.